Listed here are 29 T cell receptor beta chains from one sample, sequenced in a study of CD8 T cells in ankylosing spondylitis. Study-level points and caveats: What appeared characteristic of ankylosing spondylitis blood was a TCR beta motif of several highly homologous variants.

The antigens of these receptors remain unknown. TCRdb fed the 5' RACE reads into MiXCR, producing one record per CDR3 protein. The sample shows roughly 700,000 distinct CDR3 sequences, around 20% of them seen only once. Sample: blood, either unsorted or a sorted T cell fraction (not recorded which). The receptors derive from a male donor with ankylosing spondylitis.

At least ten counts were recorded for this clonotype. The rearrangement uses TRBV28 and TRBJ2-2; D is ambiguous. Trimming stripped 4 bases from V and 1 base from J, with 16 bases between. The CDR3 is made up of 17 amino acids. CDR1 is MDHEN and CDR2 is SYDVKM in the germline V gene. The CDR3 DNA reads TGTGCCAGCAGTTCTCGCCGCACTGTAAGGAACACCGGGGAGCTGTTTTTT. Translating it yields CASSSRRTVRNTGELFF.

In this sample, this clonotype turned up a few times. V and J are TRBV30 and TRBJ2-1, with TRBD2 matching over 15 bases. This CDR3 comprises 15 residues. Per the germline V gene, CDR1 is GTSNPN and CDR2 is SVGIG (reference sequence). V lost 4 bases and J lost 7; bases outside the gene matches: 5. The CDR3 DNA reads TGTGCCTGGAAGGAGGGGACTAGCGGGGGGAATGAGCAGTTCTTC. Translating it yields CAWKEGTSGGNEQFF.

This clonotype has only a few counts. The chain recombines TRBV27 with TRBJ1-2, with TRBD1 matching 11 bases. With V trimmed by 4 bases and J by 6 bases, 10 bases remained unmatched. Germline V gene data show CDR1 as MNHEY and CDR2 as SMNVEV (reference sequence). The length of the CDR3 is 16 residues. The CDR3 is CASSYSTGQGAHGYTF. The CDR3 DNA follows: TGTGCCAGCAGTTATTCTACAGGACAGGGGGCTCATGGCTACACCTTC.

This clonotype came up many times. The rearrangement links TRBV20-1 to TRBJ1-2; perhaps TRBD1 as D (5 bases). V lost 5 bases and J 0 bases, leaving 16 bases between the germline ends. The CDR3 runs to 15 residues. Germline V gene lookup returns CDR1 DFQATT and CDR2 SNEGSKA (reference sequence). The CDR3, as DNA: TGCAGTGCTGGCGGTTCGGGGCCAACTAACTATGGCTACACCTTC. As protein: CSAGGSGPTNYGYTF.

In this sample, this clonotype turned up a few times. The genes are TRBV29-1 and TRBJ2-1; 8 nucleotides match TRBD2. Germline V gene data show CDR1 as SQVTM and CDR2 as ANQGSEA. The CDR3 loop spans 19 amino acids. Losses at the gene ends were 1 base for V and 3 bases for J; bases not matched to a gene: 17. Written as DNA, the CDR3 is TGCAGCGTTGAAGGTGAGGCAAGAGGGGTACTAGCGGTCTACAATGAGCAGTTCTTC. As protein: CSVEGEARGVLAVYNEQFF.

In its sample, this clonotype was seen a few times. CDR3 protein: CSASIFRGRDYEQYF. CDR3 in DNA: TGCAGTGCTAGTATTTTCAGGGGACGTGACTACGAGCAGTACTTC. The V call is TRBV20-1, the J call TRBJ2-7; D perhaps matches TRBD1 (6 bases). The germline V and J ends were trimmed by 3 bases and 3 bases, with 18 bases remaining between them. Germline V lookup: CDR1 DFQATT, CDR2 SNEGSKA (reference sequence). The CDR3 consists of 15 residues.

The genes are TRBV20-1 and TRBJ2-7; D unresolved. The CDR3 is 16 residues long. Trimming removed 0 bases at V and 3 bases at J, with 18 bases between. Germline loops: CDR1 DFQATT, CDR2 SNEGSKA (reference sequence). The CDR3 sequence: CSARDGKGPFNYEQYF. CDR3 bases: TGCAGTGCTAGAGATGGGAAAGGTCCGTTTAACTACGAGCAGTACTTC.

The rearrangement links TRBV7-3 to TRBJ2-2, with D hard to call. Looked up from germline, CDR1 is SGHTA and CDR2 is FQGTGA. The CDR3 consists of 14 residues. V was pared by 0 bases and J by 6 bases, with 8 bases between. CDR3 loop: CASSLTDIPGELFF. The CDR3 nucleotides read TGTGCCAGCAGCTTAACCGACATACCCGGGGAGCTGTTTTTT. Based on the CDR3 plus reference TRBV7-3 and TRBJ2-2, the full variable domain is GAGVSQTPSNKVTEKGKYVELRCDPISGHTALYWYRQSLGQGPEFLIYFQGTGAADDSGLPNDRFFAVRPEGSVSTLKIQRTERGDSAVYLCASSLTDIPGELFFGEGSRLTVL.

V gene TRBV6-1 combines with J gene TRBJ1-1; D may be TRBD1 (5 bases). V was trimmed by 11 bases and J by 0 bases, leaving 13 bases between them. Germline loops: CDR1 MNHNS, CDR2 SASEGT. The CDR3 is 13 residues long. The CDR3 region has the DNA TGTGCCGGGGGATTGTTCCTGAACACTGAAGCTTTCTTT. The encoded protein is CAGGLFLNTEAFF.

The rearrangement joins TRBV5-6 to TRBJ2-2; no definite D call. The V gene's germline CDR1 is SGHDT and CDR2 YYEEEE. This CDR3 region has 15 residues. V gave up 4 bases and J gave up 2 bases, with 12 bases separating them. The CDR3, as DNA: TGTGCCAGCAGCGAAGGGCCAGAAAACACCGGGGAGCTGTTTTTT. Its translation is CASSEGPENTGELFF.

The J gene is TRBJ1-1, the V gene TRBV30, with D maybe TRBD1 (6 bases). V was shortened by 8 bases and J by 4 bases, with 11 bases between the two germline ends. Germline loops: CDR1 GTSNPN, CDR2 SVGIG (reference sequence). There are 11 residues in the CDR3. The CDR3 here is CAGTGFTEAFF. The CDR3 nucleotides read TGTGCCGGAACAGGGTTCACTGAAGCTTTCTTT.

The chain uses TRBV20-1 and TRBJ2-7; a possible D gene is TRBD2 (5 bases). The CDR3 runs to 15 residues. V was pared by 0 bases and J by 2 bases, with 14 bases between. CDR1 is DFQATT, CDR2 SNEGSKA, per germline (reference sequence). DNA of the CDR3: TGCAGTGCTAGAGAGGGGAGCCGGGGTACCTACGAGCAGTACTTC. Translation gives CSAREGSRGTYEQYF.

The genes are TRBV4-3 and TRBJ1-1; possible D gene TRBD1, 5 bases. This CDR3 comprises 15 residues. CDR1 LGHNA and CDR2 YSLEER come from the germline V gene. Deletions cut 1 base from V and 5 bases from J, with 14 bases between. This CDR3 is CASSQAGAGGTEAFF. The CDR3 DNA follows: TGCGCCAGCAGCCAAGCCGGGGCGGGGGGAACTGAAGCTTTCTTT.

The CDR3 nucleotides read TGTGCCAGCAGCGACATACTAGCGGGGGGCACAGATACGCAGTATTTT. Translated, it gives CASSDILAGGTDTQYF. This chain links TRBV9 with TRBJ2-3, with 11 bases fitting TRBD2. CDR3 length: 16 amino acids. The V and J ends lost 3 bases and 1 base, in that order; junction bases with no gene match: 4. The germline V gene has CDR1 SGDLS and CDR2 YYNGEE.

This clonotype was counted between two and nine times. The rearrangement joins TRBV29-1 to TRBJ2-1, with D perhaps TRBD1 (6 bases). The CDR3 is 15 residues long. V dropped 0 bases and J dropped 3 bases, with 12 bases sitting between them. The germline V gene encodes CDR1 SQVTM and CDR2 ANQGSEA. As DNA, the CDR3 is TGCAGCGTTGAAGACCGGGACAAAAACTACAATGAGCAGTTCTTC. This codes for CSVEDRDKNYNEQFF.

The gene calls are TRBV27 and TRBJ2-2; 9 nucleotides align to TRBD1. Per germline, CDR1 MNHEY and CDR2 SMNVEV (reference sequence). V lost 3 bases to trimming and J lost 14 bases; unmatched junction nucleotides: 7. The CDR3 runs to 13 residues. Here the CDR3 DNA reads TGTGCCAGCAGTTTTCCGGGACAGGGAAACCTGTTTTTT. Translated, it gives CASSFPGQGNLFF.

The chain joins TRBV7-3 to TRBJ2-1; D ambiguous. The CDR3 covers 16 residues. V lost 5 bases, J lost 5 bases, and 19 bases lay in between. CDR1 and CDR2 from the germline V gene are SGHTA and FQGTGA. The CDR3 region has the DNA TGTGCCAGCAGCCCACGGGCAGGCAAAATCGACAATGAGCAGTTCTTC. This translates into CASSPRAGKIDNEQFF.

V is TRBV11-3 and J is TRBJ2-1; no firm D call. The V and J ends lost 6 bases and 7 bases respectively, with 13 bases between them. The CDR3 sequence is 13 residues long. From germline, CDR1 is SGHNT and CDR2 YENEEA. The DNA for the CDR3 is TGTGCCAGCAGGTCGAGCCTGGAAAATGAGCAGTTCTTC. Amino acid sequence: CASRSSLENEQFF. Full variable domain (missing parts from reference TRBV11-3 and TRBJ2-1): EAGVVQSPRYKIIEKKQPVAFWCNPISGHNTLYWYLQNLGQGPELLIRYENEEAVDDSQLPKDRFSAERLKGVDSTLKIQPAELGDSAVYLCASRSSLENEQFFGPGTRLTVL.

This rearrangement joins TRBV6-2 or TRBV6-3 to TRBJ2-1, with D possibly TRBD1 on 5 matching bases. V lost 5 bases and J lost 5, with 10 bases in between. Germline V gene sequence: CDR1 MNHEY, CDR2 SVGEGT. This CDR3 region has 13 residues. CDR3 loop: CASSRQTNNEQFF. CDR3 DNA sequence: TGTGCCAGCAGTCGACAGACAAACAATGAGCAGTTCTTC.

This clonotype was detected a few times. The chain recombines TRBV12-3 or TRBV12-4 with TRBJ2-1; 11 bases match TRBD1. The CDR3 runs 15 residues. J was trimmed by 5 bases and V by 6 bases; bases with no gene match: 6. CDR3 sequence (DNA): TGTGCCAGCAGGGGGACAGGGGGTTTCGACAATGAGCAGTTCTTC. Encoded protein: CASRGTGGFDNEQFF.

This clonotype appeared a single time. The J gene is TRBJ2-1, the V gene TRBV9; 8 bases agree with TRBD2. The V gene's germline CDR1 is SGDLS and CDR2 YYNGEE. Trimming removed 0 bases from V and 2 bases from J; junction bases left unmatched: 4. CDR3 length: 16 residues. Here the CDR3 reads CASSVASGLTYNEQFF. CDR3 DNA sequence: TGTGCCAGCAGCGTAGCTAGCGGGCTTACCTACAATGAGCAGTTCTTC. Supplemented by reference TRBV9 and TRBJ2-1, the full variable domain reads DSGVTQTPKHLITATGQRVTLRCSPRSGDLSVYWYQQSLDQGLQFLIQYYNGEERAKGNILERFSAQQFPDLHSELNLSSLELGDSALYFCASSVASGLTYNEQFFGPGTRLTVL.

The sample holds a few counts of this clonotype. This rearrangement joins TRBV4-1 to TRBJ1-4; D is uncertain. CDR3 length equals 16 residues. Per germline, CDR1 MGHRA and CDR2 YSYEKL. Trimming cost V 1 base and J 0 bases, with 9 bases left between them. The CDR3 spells CASSQVAQTTNEKLFF. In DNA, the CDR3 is TGCGCCAGCAGCCAAGTGGCTCAAACAACTAATGAAAAACTGTTTTTT.

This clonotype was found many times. Written as DNA, the CDR3 is TGCGCCAGCACGGCCGCCAGCTCCTACGAGCAGTACTTC. Protein sequence: CASTAASSYEQYF. V gene TRBV5-1 combines with J gene TRBJ2-7; D not certain. CDR3 length equals 13 residues. The germline gives CDR1 SGHRS, CDR2 YFSETQ. The ends were cut back, 6 bases at V and 0 bases at J, with 10 bases in the middle.

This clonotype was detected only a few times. This chain's CDR3 is CSAGSGRAAYEQYF. The CDR3 nucleotides are TGCAGTGCTGGTAGCGGGAGGGCCGCATACGAGCAGTACTTC. V usage is TRBV20-1 and J usage is TRBJ2-7; 11 positions match TRBD2. Germline V CDR1 and CDR2: DFQATT, SNEGSKA (reference sequence). V lost 5 bases to trimming and J lost 4 bases; unmatched junction nucleotides: 7. The CDR3 is 14 residues long.

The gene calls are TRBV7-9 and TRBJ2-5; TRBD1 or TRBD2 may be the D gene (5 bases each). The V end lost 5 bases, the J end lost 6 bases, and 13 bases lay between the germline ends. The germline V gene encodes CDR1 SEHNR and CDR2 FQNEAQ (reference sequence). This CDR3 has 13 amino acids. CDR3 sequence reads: CASSTTGLKTQYF. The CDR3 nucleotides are TGTGCCAGCAGCACGACGGGGCTAAAGACCCAGTACTTC. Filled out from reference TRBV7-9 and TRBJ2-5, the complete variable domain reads DTGVSQNPRHKITKRGQNVTFRCDPISEHNRLYWYRQTLGQGPEFLTYFQNEAQLEKSRLLSDRFSAERPKGSFSTLEIQRTEQGDSAMYLCASSTTGLKTQYFGPGTRLLVL.

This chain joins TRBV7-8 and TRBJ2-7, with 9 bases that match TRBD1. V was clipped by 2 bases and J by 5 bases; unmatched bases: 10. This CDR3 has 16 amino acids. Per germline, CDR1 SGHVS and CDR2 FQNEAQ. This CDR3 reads CASSLTLGQGEDEQYF. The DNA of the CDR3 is TGTGCCAGCAGCTTAACGTTGGGACAGGGTGAAGACGAGCAGTACTTC.

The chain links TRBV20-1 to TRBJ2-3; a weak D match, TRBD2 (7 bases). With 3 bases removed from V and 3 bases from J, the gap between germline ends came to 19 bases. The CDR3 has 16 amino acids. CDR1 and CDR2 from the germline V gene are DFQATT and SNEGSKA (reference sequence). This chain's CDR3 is CSASSRTRGLTDTQYF. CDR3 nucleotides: TGCAGTGCTAGTTCGAGGACGCGGGGGCTTACAGATACGCAGTATTTT.

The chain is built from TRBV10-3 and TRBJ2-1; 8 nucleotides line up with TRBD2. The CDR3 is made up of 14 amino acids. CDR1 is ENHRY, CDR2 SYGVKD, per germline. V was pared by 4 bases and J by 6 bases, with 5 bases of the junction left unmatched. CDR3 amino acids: CAISGGTSGNEQFF. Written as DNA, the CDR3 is TGTGCCATCAGTGGGGGGACTAGTGGCAATGAGCAGTTCTTC.

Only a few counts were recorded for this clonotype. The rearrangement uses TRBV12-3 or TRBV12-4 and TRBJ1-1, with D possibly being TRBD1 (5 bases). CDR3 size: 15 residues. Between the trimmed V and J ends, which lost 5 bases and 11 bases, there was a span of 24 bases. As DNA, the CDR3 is TGTGCCAGCAGTCCCTCCTTCGTTGGTGGGGGGAGCGCTTTCTTT. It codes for CASSPSFVGGGSAFF.